This T cell receptor (beta chain) was sequenced for a study of T cell changes during pregnancy in multiple sclerosis. Only in-frame clones appear in the TCRdb table, and some are missing; sequencing was by immunoSEQ multiplex PCR. The sample has fewer than 90,000 clones, over 80% seen once; the top ten hold over 0.8%. This CDR3 is 17 amino acids long. Trimming took 4 bases from V and 2 from J, leaving 15 bases between them. The germline V gene has CDR1 MDHEN and CDR2 SYDVKM. The chain uses TRBV28 and TRBJ2-6; D perhaps matches TRBD2 (6 bases). This receptor was taken from a female donor with multiple sclerosis, enrolled in a pregnancy study. Sequences were derived from peripheral blood, sampled in the first trimester of pregnancy. The DNA of the CDR3 is TGTGCCAGCAGTTCTAGCGTCAGCACTCCTGGGGCCAACGTCCTGACTTTC. As protein: CASSSSVSTPGANVLTF.